The following is a T cell receptor beta chain sequence with its context. The data were obtained in a study of T-cell reconstitution after alpha-beta-depleted transplantation in children. The TCRbeta library incorporated unique molecular identifiers. TCRdb re-derived calls from the PCR reads in MiXCR, one entry per CDR3 protein. The sample comprises around 360,000 distinct CDR3 sequences, approximately 10% of which are singletons, and 2% to 3% rests with the top ten. The CDR3 is made up of 16 amino acids. From germline, CDR1 is MNHNS and CDR2 SASEGT. V trimming: 8 bases; J trimming: 1 base; junction bases outside the gene matches: 10.

The specimen comprised PBMCs from the stem cell graft donor, sampled from the stem cell graft. This sequence was found in a human donor who donated a stem cell graft to a child with acute lymphoblastic leukemia. The chain has TRBV6-1 and TRBJ1-5; 8 bases line up with TRBD1. The CDR3 loop reads CASLARRDRSNQPQHF. In nucleotides, the CDR3 is TGTGCCAGCCTCGCTCGTAGGGACAGGAGCAATCAGCCCCAGCATTTT.